Each of the 23 T cell receptor beta chains below was sequenced from the same sample in a study of blood T cell repertoires in COVID-19. Data came from immunoSEQ multiplex PCR; TCRdb stores just in-frame clones and leaves some out. The data contain 90,000 to 130,000 clones, 76% of them singletons. Sequencing was carried out using peripheral blood. Source of these receptors: a woman of 80 years or more with acute or convalescent COVID-19.

The chain couples TRBV9 to TRBJ2-1; D gene uncertain. Trimming left V 0 bases short and J 7 bases short, with 14 bases between. Per germline, CDR1 SGDLS and CDR2 YYNGEE. This CDR3 spans 15 amino acids. The CDR3 is CASSVGGLTRNEQFF. The CDR3 nucleotides are TGTGCCAGCAGCGTAGGTGGGCTTACACGGAATGAGCAGTTCTTC.

J is TRBJ2-3 and V is TRBV6-5; 7 nucleotides agree with TRBD1. Germline V gene sequence: CDR1 MNHEY, CDR2 SVGAGI. The V segment lost 7 bases and the J segment 3 bases; nucleotides outside the gene matches: 4. The CDR3 length is 13 residues. CDR3 loop: CASTLGQTDTQYF. The CDR3 nucleotides are TGTGCCAGCACCCTGGGACAGACAGATACGCAGTATTTT.

The chain combines TRBV6-5 with TRBJ2-1, with a tentative D call TRBD1 (6 bases). CDR1 and CDR2 (germline): MNHEY, SVGAGI. V was clipped by 6 bases and J by 6 bases, with 15 bases between them. The CDR3 loop spans 14 amino acids. The CDR3 region is CASSPQGYGNEQFF. CDR3 coding DNA: TGTGCCAGCAGCCCACAGGGATATGGCAATGAGCAGTTCTTC.

The chain combines TRBV2 with TRBJ1-5; 8 bases align to TRBD1. V trimming: 8 bases; J trimming: 6 bases; junction bases outside the gene matches: 9. Germline CDR1 is SNHLY and CDR2 is FYNNEI. The CDR3 consists of 14 residues. CDR3 sequence (DNA): TGTGCCAGCCTGGACAGGGATTTCAGTCAGCCCCAGCATTTT. It is translated as CASLDRDFSQPQHF.

The chain couples TRBV19 to TRBJ2-5; D not resolved. With 5 bases removed from V and 4 bases from J, the gap between germline ends came to 14 bases. The CDR3 has 14 amino acids. Germline V gene sequence: CDR1 LNHDA, CDR2 SQIVND (reference sequence). DNA for the CDR3: TGTGCCAGTAGTGCCCCTTGGGCTGGAGAGACCCAGTACTTC. It codes for CASSAPWAGETQYF.

The chain carries TRBV9 and TRBJ2-3; 7 bases are a match to TRBD2. This CDR3 spans 15 amino acids. CDR1 and CDR2 (germline): SGDLS, YYNGEE. V lost 0 bases and J lost 6; bases outside the gene matches: 7. CDR3: CASSVDRGSRDTQYF. The CDR3 coding sequence is TGTGCCAGCAGCGTAGATCGCGGGAGTCGCGATACGCAGTATTTT. The entire variable domain, with the rest obtained from reference TRBV9 and TRBJ2-3, is as follows: DSGVTQTPKHLITATGQRVTLRCSPRSGDLSVYWYQQSLDQGLQFLIQYYNGEERAKGNILERFSAQQFPDLHSELNLSSLELGDSALYFCASSVDRGSRDTQYFGPGTRLTVL.

The chain has TRBV29-1 and TRBJ2-2; the D gene is possibly TRBD1 (5 bases). The CDR3 runs 15 residues. In germline, CDR1 is SQVTM, CDR2 ANQGSEA. The V end lost 6 bases, the J end lost 5 bases, and 19 bases lay between the germline ends. CDR3 loop: CSVRRGTTDTGELFF. The CDR3, as DNA: TGCAGCGTCAGAAGGGGCACTACGGATACCGGGGAGCTGTTTTTT.

This clone was picked up one time. The chain combines TRBV27 with TRBJ2-1, with 12 bases identical to TRBD2. CDR1 and CDR2 from the germline V gene are MNHEY and SMNVEV (reference sequence). This CDR3 region has 16 residues. V gave up 5 bases and J gave up 2 bases; unmatched junction bases: 4. CDR3 in DNA: TGTGCCAGCAGTCCACTAGCGGGGGGCACCTACAATGAGCAGTTCTTC. Protein product: CASSPLAGGTYNEQFF.

Within the sample, this clone is medium-sized. V is TRBV29-1 and J is TRBJ1-5, with 8 bases matching TRBD1. The ends lost 4 bases at V and 4 bases at J; junction bases unmatched: 6. Germline V CDR1 and CDR2: SQVTM, ANQGSEA. This CDR3 has 14 residues. The CDR3 loop reads CSVVGQGENQPQHF. The CDR3 DNA reads TGCAGCGTTGTAGGACAGGGAGAAAATCAGCCCCAGCATTTT.

This chain joins TRBV6-1 and TRBJ2-6, with D hard to call. V lost 2 bases and J lost 0, with 11 bases in between. CDR1 is MNHNS and CDR2 is SASEGT in the germline V gene. This CDR3 is 17 amino acids long. The CDR3 DNA reads as TGTGCCAGCAGTGAATATGGCGGTTACTCTGGGGCCAACGTCCTGACTTTC. As protein: CASSEYGGYSGANVLTF.

The V gene is TRBV3-1 (or the pseudogene TRBV3-2), the J gene TRBJ2-5; 8 nucleotides align to TRBD1. V gave up 6 bases and J gave up 5 bases; unmatched junction bases: 8. From germline, CDR1 is LGHDT and CDR2 YNNKEL (reference sequence). This CDR3 has 14 amino acids. The CDR3 region is CASSQSGGSETQYF. The CDR3 coding sequence is TGTGCCAGCAGTCAATCAGGGGGCAGCGAGACCCAGTACTTC.

The table lists this clone with a few counts. The chain carries TRBV3-1 (or the pseudogene TRBV3-2) and TRBJ1-3; D may be TRBD1 (5 bases). The CDR3 runs 15 residues. Germline values: CDR1 LGHDT, CDR2 YNNKEL (reference sequence). Trimming shortened V by 4 bases and J by 4 bases, and 14 bases separated the two germline ends. The CDR3 bases are TGTGCCAGCAGCCGGCCCGCCAGGGCCGGAAACACCATATATTTT. Its translation: CASSRPARAGNTIYF.

CDR3 amino acids: CASSYNRNYGYTF. The DNA of the CDR3 is TGTGCCAGCAGTTACAACAGAAACTATGGCTACACCTTC. V gene TRBV6-5 combines with J gene TRBJ1-2, with D unclear. V was clipped by 2 bases and J by 2 bases, with 6 bases between them. This CDR3 contains 13 residues. In germline, CDR1 is MNHEY, CDR2 SVGAGI.

This chain links TRBV28 with TRBJ2-2; 15 positions agree with TRBD2. The germline gives CDR1 MDHEN, CDR2 SYDVKM. V dropped 5 bases and J dropped 4; count of bases not matched to a gene: 8. The CDR3 has 18 amino acids. DNA of the CDR3: TGTGCCAGCAGTCTGGGACTAGCGGGAGGAAGGAGCACCGGGGAGCTGTTTTTT. Protein: CASSLGLAGGRSTGELFF.

The V gene is TRBV29-1, the J gene TRBJ1-4; maybe TRBD1 (6 bases). Germline CDR1 reads SQVTM; CDR2 reads ANQGSEA. The CDR3 runs to 13 residues. The V and J ends lost 4 bases and 10 bases respectively, with 16 bases between them. Here the CDR3 DNA reads TGCAGCGTTGGTGGGTCAGGGGAGGGAAAACTGTTTTTT. Translated, it gives CSVGGSGEGKLFF.

CDR3 sequence: CASSLVGGQGLGETQYF. The CDR3 region has the DNA TGCGCCAGCAGCTTGGTTGGGGGACAGGGTCTTGGGGAGACCCAGTACTTC. The chain recombines TRBV5-1 with TRBJ2-5; 9 bases match TRBD1. CDR1 SGHRS and CDR2 YFSETQ come from the germline V gene. V dropped 0 bases and J dropped 5; count of bases not matched to a gene: 11. The CDR3 totals 17 residues.

The chain employs TRBV27 and TRBJ2-1; 12 bases line up with TRBD2. CDR3 length: 21 amino acids. Germline-derived CDR1 and CDR2 are MNHEY and SMNVEV (reference sequence). The junction had 18 bases not matched to a gene; V was cut back by 6 bases and J by 0 bases. The CDR3 region is CASRVLGKTSGGSSSYNEQFF. As DNA, the CDR3 is TGTGCCAGCAGGGTCTTAGGGAAGACTAGCGGGGGTTCAAGCTCCTACAATGAGCAGTTCTTC.

The J gene is TRBJ2-5, the V gene TRBV28; 8 bases line up with TRBD1. V lost 5 bases, J lost 4 bases, and 9 bases stayed unmatched. The CDR3 has 15 residues. From germline, CDR1 is MDHEN and CDR2 SYDVKM. The CDR3: CASSLELTGVETQYF. The CDR3 DNA follows: TGTGCCAGCAGTCTCGAATTGACAGGGGTAGAGACCCAGTACTTC.

The gene calls are TRBV5-1 and TRBJ1-4; D is undetermined. Trimming cost V 1 base and J 4 bases, with 8 bases left between them. Germline V CDR1 and CDR2: SGHRS, YFSETQ. The CDR3 is 14 residues long. CDR3 nucleotide sequence: TGCGCCAGCAGCTTGCGAACAGATAATGAAAAACTGTTTTTT. Translating gives CASSLRTDNEKLFF.

The genes are TRBV11-3 and TRBJ1-1, with TRBD1 as a possible D gene (5 bases). CDR1 is SGHNT, CDR2 YENEEA, per germline. The CDR3 length is 16 residues. Trimming took 0 bases from V and 4 from J, leaving 15 bases between them. The CDR3 region has the DNA TGTGCCAGCAGCTTAGATGGTAGGGGCGGCCGCACTGAAGCTTTCTTT. Its translation: CASSLDGRGGRTEAFF.

A remark on this clone: This sample also contains other DNA sequences that code for the same CDR3. V and J are TRBV2 and TRBJ2-5, with D perhaps TRBD1 (5 bases). Germline V lookup: CDR1 SNHLY, CDR2 FYNNEI. V shed 8 bases and J shed 4 bases, with 20 bases lying between them. CDR3 length equals 15 residues. The CDR3 reads CASGNPRGSGETQYF. The CDR3 region has the DNA TGTGCCAGCGGGAACCCAAGGGGCAGTGGAGAGACCCAGTACTTC.

This rearrangement joins TRBV30 to TRBJ2-1; 9 nucleotides match TRBD2. The V and J ends lost 2 bases and 2 bases, in that order; junction bases with no gene match: 7. CDR1 and CDR2 (germline): GTSNPN, SVGIG (reference sequence). The CDR3 covers 16 residues. The CDR3 DNA sequence: TGTGCCTGGAGTACTCCTAGCGGGAACCCCTACAATGAGCAGTTCTTC. Its translation is CAWSTPSGNPYNEQFF.

The rearrangement joins TRBV5-4 to TRBJ1-5; a possible D gene is TRBD1 (6 bases). The V gene's germline CDR1 is SGHNT and CDR2 YYREEE (reference sequence). V lost 0 bases and J 7 bases, leaving 11 bases between the germline ends. The CDR3 runs to 14 residues. The CDR3 here is CASSLAGRGQPQHF. The CDR3 DNA reads TGTGCCAGCAGCTTGGCCGGCAGGGGACAGCCCCAGCATTTT.